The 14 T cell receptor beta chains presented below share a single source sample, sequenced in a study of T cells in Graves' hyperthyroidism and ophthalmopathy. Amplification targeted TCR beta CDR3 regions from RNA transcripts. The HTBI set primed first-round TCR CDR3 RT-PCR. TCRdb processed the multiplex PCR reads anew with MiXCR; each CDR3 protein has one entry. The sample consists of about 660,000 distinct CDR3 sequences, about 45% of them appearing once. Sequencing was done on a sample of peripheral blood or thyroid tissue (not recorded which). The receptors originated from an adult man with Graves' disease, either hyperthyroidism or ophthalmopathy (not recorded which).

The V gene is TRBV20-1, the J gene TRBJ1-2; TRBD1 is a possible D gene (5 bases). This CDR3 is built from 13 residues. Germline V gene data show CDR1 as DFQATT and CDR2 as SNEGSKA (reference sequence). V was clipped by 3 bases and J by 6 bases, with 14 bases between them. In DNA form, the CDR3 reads TGCAGTGCTAGGAGGACACCGAGGGATGGCTACACCTTC. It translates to CSARRTPRDGYTF.

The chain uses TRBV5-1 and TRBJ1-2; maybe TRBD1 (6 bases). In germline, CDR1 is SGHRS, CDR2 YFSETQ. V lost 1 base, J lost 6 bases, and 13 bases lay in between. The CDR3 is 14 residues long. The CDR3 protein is CASSLRDKWDGYTF. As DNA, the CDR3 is TGCGCCAGCAGCTTGCGGGACAAATGGGATGGCTACACCTTC.

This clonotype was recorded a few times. CDR3 in amino acids: CASSLTGTGRTEAFF. The CDR3 nucleotides are TGTGCCAGCAGTTTAACTGGGACAGGGCGGACTGAAGCTTTCTTT. The V and J genes are TRBV12-3 or TRBV12-4 and TRBJ1-1; the match to TRBD1 covers 9 bases. The CDR3 extends over 15 amino acids. After removal of 2 bases from V and 5 bases from J, the junction contained 6 bases not matched to a gene.

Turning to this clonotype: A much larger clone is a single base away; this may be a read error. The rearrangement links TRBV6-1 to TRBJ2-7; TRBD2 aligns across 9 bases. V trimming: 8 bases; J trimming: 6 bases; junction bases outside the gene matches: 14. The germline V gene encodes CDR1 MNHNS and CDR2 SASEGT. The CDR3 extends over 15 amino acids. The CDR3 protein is CASCVQAGGQFEQYF. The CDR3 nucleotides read TGTGCCAGCTGCGTTCAAGCGGGAGGACAATTCGAGCAGTACTTC.

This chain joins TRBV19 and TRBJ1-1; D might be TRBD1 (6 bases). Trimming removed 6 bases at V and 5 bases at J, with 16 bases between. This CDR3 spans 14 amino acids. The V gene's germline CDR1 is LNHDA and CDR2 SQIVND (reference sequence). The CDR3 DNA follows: TGTGCCAGTAGACCCACAGGGTCTGAGACTGAAGCTTTCTTT. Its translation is CASRPTGSETEAFF.

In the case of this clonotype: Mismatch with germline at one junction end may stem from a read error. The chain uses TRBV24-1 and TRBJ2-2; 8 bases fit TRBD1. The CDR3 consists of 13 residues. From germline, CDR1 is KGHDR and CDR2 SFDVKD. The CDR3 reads CATSVGQGGELVF. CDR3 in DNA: TGTGCCACCAGTGTTGGACAGGGCGGGGAGCTGGTTTTT.

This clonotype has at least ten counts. Here the CDR3 reads CASSSGGGLYEQYF. CDR3 coding DNA: TGTGCCAGCAGTTCAGGGGGCGGCCTCTACGAGCAGTACTTC. The V and J genes are TRBV2 and TRBJ2-7; 8 nucleotides align to TRBD1. CDR3 length: 14 residues. After removal of 5 bases from V and 3 bases from J, the junction contained 6 bases not matched to a gene. Germline CDR1 is SNHLY and CDR2 is FYNNEI.

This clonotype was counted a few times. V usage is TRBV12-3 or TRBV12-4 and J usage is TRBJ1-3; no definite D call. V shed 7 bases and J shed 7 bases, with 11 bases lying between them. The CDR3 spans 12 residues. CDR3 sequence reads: CASKIFLNTIYF. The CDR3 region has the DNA TGTGCCAGCAAAATTTTCCTCAACACCATATATTTT.

This CDR3 reads CASSLQGGDTIYF. The CDR3, as DNA: TGTGCCAGCAGCTTGCAGGGGGGAGACACCATATATTTT. This sequence joins TRBV7-9 and TRBJ1-3, with 7 positions matching TRBD1. The CDR3 length is 13 residues. CDR1 and CDR2 (germline): SEHNR, FQNEAQ (reference sequence). The V gene end was trimmed by 3 bases and the J gene end by 8 bases; junction bases not matched to a gene: 4.

The CDR3 coding sequence is TGCAGTGCTAGACCCAGACAGGGTCAGGGGGTGAATGAAAAACTGTTTTTT. Translation: CSARPRQGQGVNEKLFF. V and J are TRBV20-1 and TRBJ1-4, with TRBD1 identical over 7 bases. This CDR3 has 17 amino acids. Trimming took 2 bases from V and 5 from J; bases not matched to a gene: 14. Germline V gene lookup returns CDR1 DFQATT and CDR2 SNEGSKA (reference sequence).

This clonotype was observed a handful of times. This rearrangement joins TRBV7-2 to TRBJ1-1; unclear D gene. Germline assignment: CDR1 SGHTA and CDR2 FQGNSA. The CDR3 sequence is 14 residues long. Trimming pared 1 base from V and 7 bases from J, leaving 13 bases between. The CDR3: CASSLDLWQLEAFF. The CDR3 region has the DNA TGTGCCAGCAGCTTAGATTTATGGCAACTTGAAGCTTTCTTT.

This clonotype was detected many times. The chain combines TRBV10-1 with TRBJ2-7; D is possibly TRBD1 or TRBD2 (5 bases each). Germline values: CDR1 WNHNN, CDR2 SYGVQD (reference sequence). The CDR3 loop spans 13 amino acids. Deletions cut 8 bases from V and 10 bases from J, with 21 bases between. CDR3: CASATGTKAHQYF. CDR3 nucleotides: TGCGCCAGCGCTACTGGGACGAAAGCTCATCAGTACTTC.

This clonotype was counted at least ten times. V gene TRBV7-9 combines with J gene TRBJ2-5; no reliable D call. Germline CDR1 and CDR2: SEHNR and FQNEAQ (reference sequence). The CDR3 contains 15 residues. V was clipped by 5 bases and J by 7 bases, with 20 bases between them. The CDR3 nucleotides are TGTGCCAGCAGCGCTCCGAATGGGGTCGCGGTGACCCAGTACTTC. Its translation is CASSAPNGVAVTQYF.

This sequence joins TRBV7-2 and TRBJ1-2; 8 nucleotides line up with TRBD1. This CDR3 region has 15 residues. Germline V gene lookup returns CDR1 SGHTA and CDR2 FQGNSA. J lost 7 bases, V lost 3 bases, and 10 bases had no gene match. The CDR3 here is CASSFIPGQVVGYTF. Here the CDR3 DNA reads TGTGCCAGCAGCTTTATTCCGGGACAGGTTGTTGGCTACACCTTC.